A selection of T cell receptor beta chains follows, all from one sample in a study of T cell repertoires in cytomegalovirus infection. MiXCR, run by TCRdb on the reads, gives a single entry per CDR3 protein. The repertoire includes approximately 500,000 distinct CDR3 sequences, more than 20% of them detected once, and approximately 13% sits in the top ten. Sequenced: PBMCs. The receptors originated from a human donor in good health (CMV status not recorded). Some clones in this sample may be carry-over from other donors' samples. Each CDR3 is given with its conserved first and last residue. The D gene is left open where the match is weak. Clone size appears in some rows only: once, few, many, or a class for an expanded clone.

v_gene	len	abundance	j_gene	d_gene	CDR3nt	CDR3aa
TRBV3-1	17	few	TRBJ2-1	TRBD2	TGTGCCAGCAGCCAAGACCGACTAGCGAGACGTCTTCTTGAGCAGTTCTTC	CASSQDRLARRLLEQFF
TRBV28	15	NA	TRBJ1-5	TRBD1	TGTGCCAGCACCGAAAGTAAGGGGGCGAGTCAGCCCCAGCATTTT	CASTESKGASQPQHF
TRBV6-5	16	NA	TRBJ2-1	TRBD2	TGTGCCAGCAGTTACTCGAGGACTAGCGCGAGAAATGAGCAGTTCTTC	CASSYSRTSARNEQFF
TRBV9	14	NA	TRBJ2-4	TRBD1	TGTGCCAGCAGCGTAGAACAGGGGAAGGGAATTCAGTACTTC	CASSVEQGKGIQYF
TRBV7-2	17	NA	TRBJ2-1	NA	TGTGCCAGCAGCTCGTCTGCCGTAAGACTAGATAACAATGAGCAGTTCTTC	CASSSSAVRLDNNEQFF
TRBV20-1	15	NA	TRBJ2-6	TRBD1	TGCAGTGCTAGGGGACAGACCTCTGGGGCCAACGTCCTGACTTTC	CSARGQTSGANVLTF
TRBV6-2/TRBV6-3	16	few	TRBJ2-1	TRBD2	TGTGCCAGTGCGGGGGGAGGGAGGCCCTCCTACAATGAGCAGTTCTTC	CASAGGGRPSYNEQFF
TRBV10-3	13	NA	TRBJ2-5	NA	TGTGCCATCAGTAGACAGGCACAAGAGACCCAGTACTTC	CAISRQAQETQYF
TRBV5-6	16	NA	TRBJ1-2	NA	TGTGCCAGCAGCTTGGGCAGACGTACCACTAACTATGGCTACACCTTC	CASSLGRRTTNYGYTF
TRBV5-1	15	NA	TRBJ2-3	TRBD2	TGCGCCAGCAGCAGACCTAGCGGGAGACAAGATACGCAGTATTTT	CASSRPSGRQDTQYF
TRBV27	12	many	TRBJ1-2	TRBD1	TGTGCCAGCAGTCAGGGGGCAGGTGGCTACACCTTC	CASSQGAGGYTF
TRBV6-1	16	few	TRBJ2-3	NA	TGTGCCAGCATGCAGGGCCTAGGAACAGACACAGATACGCAGTATTTT	CASMQGLGTDTDTQYF
TRBV12-3/TRBV12-4	14	NA	TRBJ1-4	TRBD1	TGTGCCAGCAGCCTGGGACAGACTAATGAAAAACTGTTTTTT	CASSLGQTNEKLFF
TRBV12-3/TRBV12-4	17	NA	TRBJ1-5	TRBD1	TGTGCCAGCAGTATGACAGGGGGACCGCCGCAGGATCAGCCCCAGCATTTT	CASSMTGGPPQDQPQHF
TRBV7-2	16	many	TRBJ2-1	TRBD2	TGTGCCAGCAGCCGACCGGGACTACGAGACTTCCCCCAGCAGTTCTTC	CASSRPGLRDFPQQFF
TRBV7-2	12	many	TRBJ1-2	TRBD1	TGTGCCAGCAGACGACAGGGATTTGGCTACACCTTC	CASRRQGFGYTF
TRBV7-9	17	NA	TRBJ2-2	NA	TGTGCCAGCAGCTTAGTTTCGTTTGGGGGCGCCGGCGGGGAGCTGTTTTTT	CASSLVSFGGAGGELFF
TRBV6-2/TRBV6-3	12	NA	TRBJ2-1	NA	TGTGCCAGCAGTTACTGGGTGGGAGAGCAGTTCTTC	CASSYWVGEQFF
TRBV4-1	15	NA	TRBJ2-5	NA	TGCGCCAGCAGCCGCCCCGGGCACGGCGAAGAGACCCAGTACTTC	CASSRPGHGEETQYF
TRBV28	11	many	TRBJ1-3	NA	TGTGCCAGCAGTTTTGGAAACACCATATATTTT	CASSFGNTIYF
TRBV30	11	few	TRBJ2-1	NA	TGTGCCTTCAGCCAGACCGATGAGCAGTTCTTC	CAFSQTDEQFF
TRBV29-1	12	few	TRBJ1-2	NA	TGCAGCGTTGGCGGGAGTAACTATGGCTACACCTTC	CSVGGSNYGYTF
TRBV7-2	13	many	TRBJ1-5	NA	TGTGCCAGCAGCTCCTACGATAATCAGCCCCAGCATTTT	CASSSYDNQPQHF
TRBV20-1	13	few	TRBJ2-7	NA	TGCAGTGCTAGGAAGGGCCAACGATGGGAGCAGTACTTC	CSARKGQRWEQYF
TRBV12-3/TRBV12-4	11	many	TRBJ1-1	NA	TGTGCCAGCAGTTTGACTCCTCGGGCTTTCTTT	CASSLTPRAFF
TRBV29-1	13	NA	TRBJ2-1	NA	TGCAGCGTTGATGCCGTCTCCTACAATGAGCAGTTCTTC	CSVDAVSYNEQFF
TRBV20-1	13	NA	TRBJ2-1	TRBD1	TGCAGTGCTACGGGACAGTCCTACAATGAGCAGTTCTTC	CSATGQSYNEQFF
TRBV28	14	NA	TRBJ2-3	TRBD2	TGTGCCAGCAGTTTTGCGGGAGTAGCAGATACGCAGTATTTT	CASSFAGVADTQYF
TRBV7-8	14	many	TRBJ1-1	NA	TGTGCCAGCAGCTCGAACGGGGATTTCACTGAAGCTTTCTTT	CASSSNGDFTEAFF
TRBV6-6	19	few	TRBJ1-3	NA	TGTGCCAGCAGTTTGGAGGGGGGGCAGGGAACCTTCTCTGGAAACACCATATATTTT	CASSLEGGQGTFSGNTIYF
TRBV7-8	16	many	TRBJ2-3	NA	TGTGCCAGCAGCCACGGGACGGGGGAGGTTGGGGATACGCAGTATTTT	CASSHGTGEVGDTQYF
TRBV6-5	17	few	TRBJ2-1	NA	TGTGCCAGCAGCAACATCTCGTGGGCAGGGACTTACAATGAGCAGTTCTTC	CASSNISWAGTYNEQFF
TRBV7-8	17	few	TRBJ2-1	TRBD2	TGTGCCAGCAGCTATACCAAATTCGCGGGAGGGGACAATGAGCAGTTCTTC	CASSYTKFAGGDNEQFF
TRBV4-3	17	NA	TRBJ2-2	NA	TGCGCCAGCAGCCAACACCCGGACCAGGGAGCCGCCGGGGAGCTGTTTTTT	CASSQHPDQGAAGELFF
TRBV27	16	NA	TRBJ2-3	TRBD2	TGTGCCAGCAGTGGCGTCTGGCGGGAGGGCACAGATACGCAGTATTTT	CASSGVWREGTDTQYF
TRBV19	13	NA	TRBJ2-7	TRBD1	TGTGCCAGCAGACAGGGTTACTCCTACGAGCAGTACTTC	CASRQGYSYEQYF
TRBV19	14	NA	TRBJ2-7	NA	TGTGCCAGTAGTATCATCGGTAGCTCCTACGAGCAGTACTTC	CASSIIGSSYEQYF
TRBV11-2	16	NA	TRBJ1-3	NA	TGTGCCAGCAGCTCCCTGACTTATAGCTCTGGAAACACCATATATTTT	CASSSLTYSSGNTIYF
TRBV28	16	NA	TRBJ2-7	NA	TGTGCCAGCAGTTTATCGGAGGCACTTCTCCCCTACGAGCAGTACTTC	CASSLSEALLPYEQYF
TRBV5-6	14	few	TRBJ2-4	NA	TGTGCCAGCAGCTTGCTACAGGGCCAAAACATTCAGTACTTC	CASSLLQGQNIQYF
TRBV7-9	17	few	TRBJ2-1	NA	TGTGCCAGCATTGGGTCGGAAGGGGAAGAAGGGGGGAATGAGCAGTTCTTC	CASIGSEGEEGGNEQFF
TRBV15	15	NA	TRBJ2-1	TRBD1	TGTGCCACCAGCAGAGATGGGACAGGCCACAATGAGCAGTTCTTC	CATSRDGTGHNEQFF
TRBV6-2/TRBV6-3	16	NA	TRBJ2-1	TRBD2	TGTGCCAGCAGAACCGTGGGACTAGCGGGGTGGAATGAGCAGTTCTTC	CASRTVGLAGWNEQFF
TRBV6-4	13	few	TRBJ2-3	NA	TGTGCCAGCAGAGACATGGGTGGGGGTACGCAGTATTTT	CASRDMGGGTQYF
TRBV7-3	15	NA	TRBJ1-2	TRBD1	TGTGCCAGCAGTCGAGACAGGGGATTGGCCTATGGCTACACCTTC	CASSRDRGLAYGYTF
TRBV15	15	NA	TRBJ1-1	TRBD1	TGTGCCACCAGCAGAGACTCTACAGGGGGCACTGAAGCTTTCTTT	CATSRDSTGGTEAFF